Presented here are 10 T cell receptor beta chains from one specimen sequenced in a study of blood T cell repertoires in COVID-19. Sequencing used immunoSEQ multiplex PCR; TCRdb keeps in-frame clones, though not all of them. The data show 150,000 or so clones, roughly 76% seen once. Material for sequencing was peripheral blood. The receptors were gathered from a woman in her forties or fifties with active or convalescent COVID-19.

The V call is TRBV6-6, the J call TRBJ1-1, with D hard to call. V gave up 6 bases and J gave up 7 bases, with 18 bases separating them. Germline assignment: CDR1 MNHNY and CDR2 SVGAGI (reference sequence). This CDR3 is 14 amino acids long. CDR3 in amino acids: CASRTGVTWGEAFF. In nucleotides, the CDR3 is TGTGCCAGCAGGACCGGGGTGACCTGGGGTGAAGCTTTCTTT.

This chain uses TRBV9 with TRBJ2-4, with TRBD1 as a possible D gene (5 bases). V gave up 2 bases and J gave up 0 bases, with 12 bases separating them. CDR1 is SGDLS and CDR2 is YYNGEE in the germline V gene. This CDR3 is built from 16 residues. CDR3 DNA: TGTGCCAGCAGCGTGGTTAGACAGAAAGCCAAAAACATTCAGTACTTC. Protein sequence: CASSVVRQKAKNIQYF.

J is TRBJ1-1 and V is TRBV18, with 9 bases identical to TRBD1. V lost 4 bases to trimming and J lost 4 bases; unmatched junction nucleotides: 4. The germline V gene encodes CDR1 KGHSH and CDR2 LQKENI. The CDR3 is made up of 14 amino acids. The CDR3 spells CASSLQDRGTEAFF. The CDR3 bases are TGTGCCAGCTCACTTCAGGACAGGGGCACTGAAGCTTTCTTT.

This clone is a singleton in its sample. The chain employs TRBV7-9 and TRBJ1-2; D unresolved. The V end was cut by 0 bases, the J end by 4 bases, with 6 bases between. Germline loops: CDR1 SEHNR, CDR2 FQNEAQ (reference sequence). This CDR3 region has 13 residues. The CDR3 loop is CASSLALGYGYTF. CDR3 DNA sequence: TGTGCCAGCAGCTTAGCCCTAGGCTATGGCTACACCTTC.

J is TRBJ1-5 and V is TRBV4-1, with D tentatively TRBD1 (6 bases). Germline loops: CDR1 MGHRA, CDR2 YSYEKL. The germline V and J ends were trimmed by 0 bases and 4 bases, with 22 bases remaining between them. The CDR3 runs to 19 residues. The CDR3 reads CASSQDWGGGTGSNQPQHF. The CDR3 DNA is TGCGCCAGCAGCCAAGATTGGGGCGGGGGCACAGGGAGTAATCAGCCCCAGCATTTT.

This clone was found once. This chain's CDR3 is CASRPPGGTDTQYF. Here the CDR3 DNA reads TGTGCCAGCAGACCCCCAGGGGGCACAGATACGCAGTATTTT. This sequence joins TRBV6-5 and TRBJ2-3; D is perhaps TRBD1 (6 bases). Trimming removed 6 bases from V and 1 base from J, with 11 bases in between. From germline, CDR1 is MNHEY and CDR2 SVGAGI. The CDR3 is made up of 14 amino acids.

The chain is built from TRBV5-1 and TRBJ2-5; D perhaps matches TRBD2 (6 bases). CDR3 length: 13 amino acids. Germline V gene lookup returns CDR1 SGHRS and CDR2 YFSETQ. The V end lost 2 bases, the J end lost 5 bases, and 10 bases lay between the germline ends. CDR3 sequence reads: CASSLRELETQYF. The CDR3 DNA is TGCGCCAGCAGCTTACGGGAGTTGGAGACCCAGTACTTC.

This clone was observed at least ten times. This chain links TRBV11-2 with TRBJ2-7; TRBD1 matches at 7 bases. The V and J ends lost 4 bases and 7 bases, in that order; junction bases with no gene match: 7. The CDR3 loop spans 13 amino acids. The germline CDR1 and CDR2 sequences are SGHAT and FQNNGV. The CDR3: CASSSQGPGEQYF. CDR3 nucleotide sequence: TGTGCCAGCAGCTCACAGGGGCCCGGGGAGCAGTACTTC.

A word on this clone: The junction differs from germline at one of its ends, possibly a read error. The rearrangement uses TRBV5-1 and TRBJ2-1; 9 bases line up with TRBD2. The CDR3 extends over 15 amino acids. Germline V gives CDR1 SGHRS, CDR2 YFSETQ. The CDR3: CASSSGTSSNNEQFF. The CDR3 bases are TGCGCCAGCAGCTCGGGGACTAGCTCCAACAATGAGCAGTTCTTC.

This clone was recorded once. The V call is TRBV27, the J call TRBJ2-3; 11 bases agree with TRBD2. This CDR3 has 16 amino acids. Per the germline V gene, CDR1 is MNHEY and CDR2 is SMNVEV (reference sequence). Germline trimming cut 3 bases from V and 3 bases from J; bases unmatched to any gene: 5. The CDR3 DNA is TGTGCCAGCAGTTTCTCTAGCGGGGGGCGAACAGATACGCAGTATTTT. Translation: CASSFSSGGRTDTQYF.